This section outlines one T cell receptor beta chain sequence together with its context. The sample belongs to a study of T cell changes during pregnancy in multiple sclerosis. Per the germline V gene, CDR1 is LNHDA and CDR2 is SQIVND (reference sequence). V dropped 6 bases and J dropped 2 bases, with 13 bases sitting between them. This CDR3 spans 14 amino acids. This table comes from immunoSEQ multiplex PCR, and its TCRdb copy is limited to in-frame clones, with some not included. The sample holds around 50,000 clones, approximately 94% seen once. The clonotype was recovered from a female donor with multiple sclerosis, enrolled in a pregnancy study. The J gene is TRBJ2-5, the V gene TRBV19, with D perhaps TRBD1 (6 bases). The source was CD8+ T cells from peripheral blood mononuclear cells, collected in the first trimester of pregnancy. The CDR3 region has the DNA TGTGCCAGTAGCCGTACAGGGTATCAAGAGACCCAGTACTTC. As protein: CASSRTGYQETQYF. Full variable domain (remainder filled in from reference TRBV19 and TRBJ2-5): DGGITQSPKYLFRKEGQNVTLSCEQNLNHDAMYWYRQDPGQGLRLIYYSQIVNDFQKGDIAEGYSVSREKKESFPLTVTSAQKNPTAFYLCASSRTGYQETQYFGPGTRLLVL.